The clone carrying this TCR beta chain was counted ten times or more. This sample is drawn from a study of human T cells and chemical hapten exposure. MiXCR, applied by TCRdb to the RACE reads, yields one record per CDR3 protein. The data hold approximately 91,000 distinct CDR3 sequences, with around a tenth observed a single time. The CDR3 totals 16 residues. Germline loops: CDR1 SGHDN, CDR2 FVKESK. V dropped 2 bases and J dropped 3 bases, with 15 bases sitting between them. Time point indicated: patch test 2, 6 weeks after DPC sensitization. Treatment defined: therapeutic diphenylcyclopropenone sensitization with weekly scalp DPC. Alopecia patients deemed DPC-suitable, aged 18 to 70, excluding pregnancy.

This receptor was obtained from a man younger than 35 with alopecia areata. Some clones in this sample may be carry-over from other donors' samples. V gene TRBV14 combines with J gene TRBJ2-3, with TRBD1 as a possible D gene (6 bases). Specimen: whole blood, collected in connection with sensitization to the hapten diphenylcyclopropenone (DPC). The DNA of the CDR3 is TGTGCCAGCAGCCAAACAGGGTATGGGCCGACAGATACGCAGTATTTT. This codes for CASSQTGYGPTDTQYF.